This TCR beta chain was obtained from a study of early stage breast cancer tumors. Across the study: Of approximately 16 invasive breast tumors, more than nine were hormone receptor-positive, HER2-negative. Study conclusions and caveats: Comparing each tissue with blood distinguished tumor from normal in about 90% of the 16 patients.

A note on this clone: Its antigen remains unknown.

The trim removed 5 bases at V and 3 bases at J, leaving 8 bases unmatched. The CDR3 has 15 amino acids. Germline CDR1 reads LNHDA; CDR2 reads SQIVND (reference sequence). Data came from immunoSEQ multiplex PCR; TCRdb stores just in-frame clones and leaves some out. The repertoire includes roughly 60,000 clones, more than 60% of them detected once, and roughly 3.4% sits in the top ten. The receptor was derived from a person aged 30 to 39 with breast cancer. Sequencing input: blood. This rearrangement joins TRBV19 to TRBJ2-7; TRBD2 matches 9 bases. Here the CDR3 reads CASSPKTSGSYEQYF. The CDR3 DNA sequence: TGTGCCAGTAGTCCAAAGACTAGCGGAAGCTACGAGCAGTACTTC.